This T cell receptor beta chain was documented in a study of shared clonotypes between healthy human individuals. Comments on this clone: Its specificity is not known. At one boundary the junction diverges from the germline segment, which might be a read error.

Study observations and caveats: The diversity represented, both genetic and in exposure history, was limited by few donors. Shared clonotypes across all four donors exceeded non-shared ones in generation probability.

Sequencing used immunoSEQ multiplex PCR; TCRdb keeps in-frame clones, though not all of them. The table lists around 2,100,000 clones, approximately 94% of them singletons. The naive CD8 population came from CD45RO-negative cells selected for CCR7, without terminally differentiated effector memory CD45RA+ cells. The sequenced sample consisted of naive CD8+ T cells sorted from blood. The TCR was taken from a man aged 18 to 35 in good health.

The CDR3 is CASTPRGVGDTIYF. As DNA, the CDR3 is TGTGCCAGCACCCCAAGGGGAGTTGGAGACACCATATATTTT. The chain employs TRBV2 and TRBJ1-3, with D possibly being TRBD1 (5 bases). CDR3 length: 14 amino acids. The V gene's germline CDR1 is SNHLY and CDR2 FYNNEI.